A selection of T cell receptor beta chains follows, all from one sample in a study of cytomegalovirus exposure and HLA in healthy donors. The assay was immunoSEQ multiplex PCR, and TCRdb's table has in-frame clones only and misses some. Altogether about 130,000 clones are present, roughly 89% being singletons, with the ten largest covering about 3.5%. The sequencing sample was made of PBMCs. The receptors originated from a man aged 30 to 45 in good health and CMV-seronegative. The CDR3 runs from the conserved cysteine through the conserved F or W. A D gene is named only where the DNA matches it firmly. Not all rows give a size; the values are once, few, many and, for expanded clones, a class.

j_call: TRBJ2-6; d_call: -; v_call: TRBV4-2; clone_size: few; cdr3_aa: CASSQDRGGANVLTF; cdr3_nt: TGTGCCAGCAGCCAAGACAGGGGTGGGGCCAACGTCCTGACTTTC
j_call: TRBJ2-6; d_call: -; v_call: TRBV19; clone_size: -; cdr3_aa: CASSAIGTGANVLTF; cdr3_nt: TGTGCCAGTAGTGCGATCGGGACAGGGGCCAACGTCCTGACTTTC
j_call: TRBJ1-6; d_call: TRBD1; v_call: TRBV5-1; clone_size: -; cdr3_aa: CATLGTGGTSSYNSPLHF; cdr3_nt: TGCGCCACCCTTGGGACAGGGGGCACAAGCTCCTATAATTCACCCCTCCACTTT
j_call: TRBJ2-5; d_call: -; v_call: TRBV29-1; clone_size: -; cdr3_aa: CSVWGGYQKETQYF; cdr3_nt: TGCAGCGTCTGGGGGGGCTATCAGAAAGAGACCCAGTACTTC
j_call: TRBJ2-5; d_call: -; v_call: TRBV11-2; clone_size: -; cdr3_aa: CASGEGGTQYF; cdr3_nt: TGTGCCAGCGGAGAAGGTGGGACCCAGTACTTC
j_call: TRBJ2-1; d_call: TRBD1; v_call: TRBV5-5; clone_size: -; cdr3_aa: CASSYVTGTYNEQFF; cdr3_nt: TGTGCCAGCAGCTACGTGACAGGGACCTACAATGAGCAGTTCTTC
j_call: TRBJ2-7; d_call: TRBD2; v_call: TRBV27; clone_size: -; cdr3_aa: CASGPRGGRLTYEQYF; cdr3_nt: TGTGCCAGCGGACCGCGGGGGGGCCGCCTAACCTACGAGCAGTACTTC
j_call: TRBJ1-1; d_call: TRBD1; v_call: TRBV5-5; clone_size: -; cdr3_aa: CASSGGTGGMNTEAFF; cdr3_nt: TGTGCCAGCAGCGGAGGGACAGGGGGTATGAACACTGAAGCTTTCTTT
j_call: TRBJ2-4; d_call: -; v_call: TRBV11-2; clone_size: -; cdr3_aa: CASSPGSNIQYF; cdr3_nt: TGTGCCAGCAGCCCAGGGTCTAACATTCAGTACTTC
j_call: TRBJ1-5; d_call: TRBD1; v_call: TRBV4-1; clone_size: once; cdr3_aa: CASSQENRGDQPQHF; cdr3_nt: TGCGCCAGCAGCCAAGAGAACAGGGGGGATCAGCCCCAGCATTTT
j_call: TRBJ1-5; d_call: -; v_call: TRBV19; clone_size: -; cdr3_aa: CASSIWGPSGQPQHF; cdr3_nt: TGTGCCAGTAGTATTTGGGGCCCCTCCGGTCAGCCCCAGCATTTT
j_call: TRBJ2-1; d_call: TRBD2; v_call: TRBV28; clone_size: -; cdr3_aa: CASGLRLAVYNEQFF; cdr3_nt: TGTGCCAGCGGCCTCAGACTAGCGGTGTACAATGAGCAGTTCTTC
j_call: TRBJ1-6; d_call: -; v_call: TRBV5-8; clone_size: -; cdr3_aa: CASSLKGSSYNSPLHF; cdr3_nt: TGTGCCAGCAGCTTAAAAGGGAGCTCCTATAATTCACCCCTCCACTTT
j_call: TRBJ2-7; d_call: -; v_call: TRBV6-1; clone_size: -; cdr3_aa: CASSAISGASYEQYF; cdr3_nt: TGTGCCAGCAGTGCCATTTCAGGTGCCTCCTACGAGCAGTACTTC
j_call: TRBJ1-2; d_call: TRBD1; v_call: TRBV5-1; clone_size: -; cdr3_aa: CASSPTGTAIFNYGYTF; cdr3_nt: TGCGCCAGCAGCCCCACCGGGACAGCTATTTTCAACTATGGCTACACCTTC
j_call: TRBJ2-5; d_call: -; v_call: TRBV5-4; clone_size: -; cdr3_aa: CASSLTGLGETQYF; cdr3_nt: TGTGCCAGCAGCCTCACAGGGCTCGGAGAGACCCAGTACTTC
j_call: TRBJ1-1; d_call: TRBD1; v_call: TRBV4-2; clone_size: -; cdr3_aa: CASSQEGTGGTEAFF; cdr3_nt: TGTGCCAGCAGCCAAGAGGGGACAGGGGGAACTGAAGCTTTCTTT
j_call: TRBJ2-5; d_call: -; v_call: TRBV28; clone_size: -; cdr3_aa: CASTPLSGGLPGAQYF; cdr3_nt: TGTGCCAGCACCCCGTTGTCGGGGGGTCTCCCAGGGGCCCAGTACTTC
j_call: TRBJ2-2; d_call: TRBD1; v_call: TRBV27; clone_size: -; cdr3_aa: CASSWDSPNTGELFF; cdr3_nt: TGTGCCAGCAGTTGGGACAGCCCGAACACCGGGGAGCTGTTTTTT
j_call: TRBJ1-2; d_call: -; v_call: TRBV19; clone_size: -; cdr3_aa: CASKEGFSYGYTF; cdr3_nt: TGTGCCAGTAAGGAGGGGTTTAGCTATGGCTACACCTTC
j_call: TRBJ1-1; d_call: TRBD1; v_call: TRBV28; clone_size: few; cdr3_aa: CASSLPGQGLEEAFF; cdr3_nt: TGTGCCAGCAGTTTACCCGGACAGGGACTGGAAGAAGCTTTCTTT
j_call: TRBJ1-2; d_call: -; v_call: TRBV4-3; clone_size: -; cdr3_aa: CASSQDRSRRTNYGYTF; cdr3_nt: TGCGCCAGCAGCCAAGATCGTTCCCGGAGAACTAACTATGGCTACACCTTC
j_call: TRBJ1-1; d_call: -; v_call: TRBV7-6; clone_size: -; cdr3_aa: CASSHTTGRNTEAFF; cdr3_nt: TGTGCCAGCAGCCACACTACAGGGCGGAACACTGAAGCTTTCTTT
j_call: TRBJ2-5; d_call: -; v_call: TRBV29-1; clone_size: -; cdr3_aa: CSVGFRGWETQYF; cdr3_nt: TGCAGCGTCGGCTTCCGGGGGTGGGAGACCCAGTACTTC
j_call: TRBJ2-1; d_call: TRBD2; v_call: TRBV5-1; clone_size: -; cdr3_aa: CASSLGAGGYNEQFF; cdr3_nt: TGCGCCAGCAGCTTGGGAGCGGGGGGTTACAATGAGCAGTTCTTC
j_call: TRBJ2-4; d_call: TRBD1; v_call: TRBV11-1; clone_size: few; cdr3_aa: CASSRDRANIQYF; cdr3_nt: TGTGCCAGCAGCCGGGACAGGGCCAACATTCAGTACTTC
j_call: TRBJ2-7; d_call: -; v_call: TRBV19; clone_size: -; cdr3_aa: CASSLPSSYEQYF; cdr3_nt: TGTGCCAGTAGTCTGCCGAGCTCCTACGAGCAGTACTTC
j_call: TRBJ2-7; d_call: -; v_call: TRBV11-1; clone_size: once; cdr3_aa: CASSSRTNSYEQYF; cdr3_nt: TGTGCCAGCAGCTCCAGGACTAACTCCTACGAGCAGTACTTC
j_call: TRBJ1-2; d_call: TRBD1; v_call: TRBV28; clone_size: -; cdr3_aa: CASSFSDRGSSYGYTF; cdr3_nt: TGTGCCAGCAGTTTTTCGGACAGGGGCTCATCCTATGGCTACACCTTC
j_call: TRBJ2-1; d_call: TRBD1; v_call: TRBV7-2; clone_size: -; cdr3_aa: CASSLSGQGRQNEQFF; cdr3_nt: TGTGCCAGCAGCCTCTCAGGACAGGGCAGGCAGAATGAGCAGTTCTTC
j_call: TRBJ2-2; d_call: -; v_call: TRBV7-6; clone_size: few; cdr3_aa: CASRVREAGELFF; cdr3_nt: TGTGCCAGCAGAGTCAGGGAGGCCGGGGAGCTGTTTTTT
j_call: TRBJ2-7; d_call: -; v_call: TRBV7-6; clone_size: -; cdr3_aa: CASSLVAGAYEQYF; cdr3_nt: TGTGCCAGCAGCTTAGTAGCAGGGGCCTACGAGCAGTACTTC
j_call: TRBJ1-3; d_call: -; v_call: TRBV5-6; clone_size: -; cdr3_aa: CASSWSAAAHSGNTIYF; cdr3_nt: TGTGCCAGCAGCTGGAGCGCCGCGGCCCACTCTGGAAACACCATATATTTT
j_call: TRBJ1-5; d_call: -; v_call: TRBV2; clone_size: -; cdr3_aa: CASSAGSVSNQPQHF; cdr3_nt: TGTGCCAGCAGTGCAGGGTCCGTTAGCAATCAGCCCCAGCATTTT
j_call: TRBJ2-3; d_call: -; v_call: TRBV7-8; clone_size: -; cdr3_aa: CASSPQGNTDTQYF; cdr3_nt: TGTGCCAGCAGCCCGCAGGGTAATACAGATACGCAGTATTTT
j_call: TRBJ2-3; d_call: TRBD2; v_call: TRBV28; clone_size: -; cdr3_aa: CASSLPSGGGNTDTQYF; cdr3_nt: TGTGCCAGCAGTTTGCCTAGCGGGGGGGGGAACACAGATACGCAGTATTTT
j_call: TRBJ2-5; d_call: TRBD2; v_call: TRBV10-3; clone_size: -; cdr3_aa: CAISESSSSGGPQETQYF; cdr3_nt: TGTGCCATCAGTGAGTCGTCGTCTAGCGGGGGACCCCAAGAGACCCAGTACTTC
j_call: TRBJ2-7; d_call: TRBD1; v_call: TRBV4-3; clone_size: -; cdr3_aa: CANIMGQAYEQYF; cdr3_nt: TGCGCCAACATTATGGGACAGGCCTACGAGCAGTACTTC
j_call: TRBJ1-6; d_call: -; v_call: TRBV6-5; clone_size: -; cdr3_aa: CASSQSRDSPLHF; cdr3_nt: TGTGCCAGCAGTCAATCGAGGGATTCACCCCTCCACTTT
j_call: TRBJ1-1; d_call: TRBD1; v_call: TRBV4-1; clone_size: -; cdr3_aa: CASSHPGTAALGEAFF; cdr3_nt: TGCGCCAGCAGCCATCCCGGGACAGCCGCCTTGGGGGAAGCTTTCTTT
j_call: TRBJ1-6; d_call: -; v_call: TRBV10-3; clone_size: few; cdr3_aa: CAISESTGNSPLHF; cdr3_nt: TGTGCCATCAGTGAGTCAACCGGGAATTCACCCCTCCACTTT
j_call: TRBJ2-7; d_call: TRBD1; v_call: TRBV5-4; clone_size: few; cdr3_aa: CASSTDRPPYEQYF; cdr3_nt: TGTGCCAGCAGCACGGACAGGCCTCCCTACGAGCAGTACTTC
j_call: TRBJ2-2; d_call: -; v_call: TRBV7-3; clone_size: -; cdr3_aa: CASSPRGSIATGELFF; cdr3_nt: TGTGCCAGCAGCCCCCGCGGTAGCATCGCCACCGGGGAGCTGTTTTTT
j_call: TRBJ1-1; d_call: -; v_call: TRBV19; clone_size: -; cdr3_aa: CASSLQGNGVNTEAFF; cdr3_nt: TGTGCCAGTAGTCTGCAGGGAAATGGGGTGAACACTGAAGCTTTCTTT
j_call: TRBJ2-1; d_call: TRBD2; v_call: TRBV9; clone_size: -; cdr3_aa: CASSAGGSLINEQFF; cdr3_nt: TGTGCCAGCAGCGCCGGGGGGTCCCTCATCAATGAGCAGTTCTTC
j_call: TRBJ1-4; d_call: TRBD1; v_call: TRBV5-4; clone_size: -; cdr3_aa: CASSLRDRGSLRTNEKLFF; cdr3_nt: TGTGCCAGCAGCTTGAGGGACAGGGGTTCCTTGAGGACTAATGAAAAACTGTTTTTT
j_call: TRBJ1-2; d_call: -; v_call: TRBV6-1; clone_size: few; cdr3_aa: CASSGPFRVGYTF; cdr3_nt: TGTGCCAGCAGTGGACCGTTCAGGGTTGGCTACACCTTC
j_call: TRBJ2-5; d_call: TRBD1; v_call: TRBV11-2; clone_size: -; cdr3_aa: CASSADRQETQYF; cdr3_nt: TGTGCCAGCAGCGCGGACAGGCAAGAGACCCAGTACTTC
j_call: TRBJ2-7; d_call: -; v_call: TRBV15; clone_size: -; cdr3_aa: CATSRSGLASYEQYF; cdr3_nt: TGTGCCACCAGCAGGTCGGGACTGGCATCCTACGAGCAGTACTTC
j_call: TRBJ2-7; d_call: -; v_call: TRBV10-1; clone_size: -; cdr3_aa: CANFCNEQYF; cdr3_nt: TGCGCCAACTTTTGCAACGAGCAGTACTTC
j_call: TRBJ2-1; d_call: TRBD1; v_call: TRBV5-4; clone_size: -; cdr3_aa: CASSYGQGSSYNEQFF; cdr3_nt: TGTGCCAGCAGCTACGGACAGGGTTCCTCCTACAATGAGCAGTTCTTC
j_call: TRBJ2-5; d_call: -; v_call: TRBV2; clone_size: -; cdr3_aa: CASFGDQETQYF; cdr3_nt: TGTGCCAGCTTCGGGGACCAAGAGACCCAGTACTTC
j_call: TRBJ2-7; d_call: -; v_call: TRBV5-6; clone_size: -; cdr3_aa: CASSAIRQAVSYEQYF; cdr3_nt: TGTGCCAGCAGCGCGATACGACAGGCCGTATCCTACGAGCAGTACTTC
j_call: TRBJ2-3; d_call: -; v_call: TRBV10-2; clone_size: few; cdr3_aa: CASSDPVQAYTSTDTQYF; cdr3_nt: TGCGCCAGCAGTGATCCGGTACAGGCGTACACTAGCACAGATACGCAGTATTTT
j_call: TRBJ1-1; d_call: -; v_call: TRBV10-3; clone_size: once; cdr3_aa: CAIRSPGGMSEAFF; cdr3_nt: TGTGCCATCAGGTCCCCGGGGGGCATGTCTGAAGCTTTCTTT
j_call: TRBJ2-1; d_call: -; v_call: TRBV28; clone_size: -; cdr3_aa: CASRHRKTGMRFEQFF; cdr3_nt: TGTGCCAGCAGGCACCGAAAGACAGGTATGCGCTTTGAGCAGTTCTTC